This T cell receptor (beta chain) originates from a study of cytomegalovirus exposure and HLA in healthy donors. Findings and caveats of the study: A later analysis showed HLA-associated TCR beta chains outstripping equally common others in clonal expansion. In an earlier analysis, about 87% or about 30%: the productive usage of most TCR beta V segments. There were 150 to 200 TCR beta chains listed as cytomegalovirus-associated.

This CDR3 is 14 amino acids long. The V gene's germline CDR1 is KGHSH and CDR2 LQKENI. V lost 2 bases and J 9 bases, leaving 14 bases between the germline ends. Of note for this clone: Its antigen remains unidentified.

This PCR relied on a set of 60 Vbeta primers and 13 Jbeta primers. The data were produced by immunoSEQ multiplex PCR, yet TCRdb's version contains in-frame clones alone and is incomplete. Here the sample spans almost 200,000 clones, around three quarters being singletons. V is TRBV18 and J is TRBJ1-5; D is unclear. This TCR was recovered from a woman in her twenties or thirties in good health and CMV-seropositive. Sequencing was done on a sample of PBMCs. CDR3 in DNA: TGTGCCAGCTCACCAGGTTCCGATAAGCGGCCCCAGCATTTT. As protein: CASSPGSDKRPQHF.